Shown below are 10 T cell receptor beta chains from a single sample sequenced in a study of radiation and T cells in renal cell carcinoma. Libraries were prepared by immunoSEQ multiplex PCR; TCRdb keeps only in-frame clonotypes and omits some of them. Among under 200,000 clones listed, around 90% were seen once. Regarding time point: blood 4 weeks post-SBRT, at nephrectomy. Treatment meaning: 15 Gy SBRT to primary tumor, nephrectomy 4 weeks later. The sample in question was blood, obtained from a patient whose treatment included radiotherapy and nephrectomy. These receptors all stem from a woman between 45 and 65 years old with renal cell carcinoma.

The DNA for the CDR3 is TGTGCCAGCAGCCTATTCGGGACAGGGAAGACCTACGAGCAGTACTTC. It codes for CASSLFGTGKTYEQYF. The chain is built from TRBV7-6 and TRBJ2-7, with 9 bases fitting TRBD1. Germline CDR1 reads SGHVS; CDR2 reads FNYEAQ. V shed 5 bases and J 2 bases; nucleotides not matched to a gene: 10. This CDR3 has 16 residues.

This clone was detected once. This chain connects TRBV11-1 to TRBJ1-6; D gene ambiguous. The ends were cut back, 2 bases at V and 5 bases at J, with 13 bases in the middle. In germline, CDR1 is SGHAT, CDR2 FQDESV (reference sequence). The CDR3 totals 16 residues. The CDR3 spells CASSLLRGVNNSPLHF. The CDR3 nucleotides are TGTGCCAGCAGCTTATTACGTGGGGTAAATAATTCACCCCTCCACTTT.

This clone was counted a single time. The J gene is TRBJ2-3, the V gene TRBV9; tentative D call: TRBD1 (6 bases). Trimming pared 3 bases from V and 2 bases from J, leaving 16 bases between. The germline gives CDR1 SGDLS, CDR2 YYNGEE. The CDR3 contains 16 residues. CDR3 DNA: TGTGCCAGCAGCGCCCCCGGACAGCCTTACACAGATACGCAGTATTTT. Translated, it gives CASSAPGQPYTDTQYF.

The CDR3 is CASSLTPTGYSLHF. The CDR3 nucleotides read TGTGCCAGCAGCCTGACCCCCACAGGGTATTCCCTCCACTTT. The rearrangement joins TRBV14 to TRBJ1-6; D is perhaps TRBD1 (6 bases). Germline V gives CDR1 SGHDN, CDR2 FVKESK. V was clipped by 4 bases and J by 14 bases, with 18 bases between them. The length of the CDR3 is 14 residues.

The chain links TRBV6-6 to TRBJ2-4, with a weak D call TRBD1 (5 bases). The germline V and J ends were trimmed by 4 bases and 0 bases, with 13 bases remaining between them. Germline CDR1 reads MNHNY; CDR2 reads SVGAGI (reference sequence). The CDR3 covers 16 residues. The CDR3 coding sequence is TGTGCCAGCAGTTTAGGACAAACACTAGCCAAAAACATTCAGTACTTC. Its translation: CASSLGQTLAKNIQYF.

The rearrangement links TRBV11-2 to TRBJ2-3; 9 bases fit TRBD2. The V gene end was trimmed by 4 bases and the J gene end by 5 bases; junction bases not matched to a gene: 10. This CDR3 comprises 16 residues. CDR1 and CDR2 (germline): SGHAT, FQNNGV. The CDR3 sequence is CASSSHLAGSGDTQYF. The CDR3 coding sequence is TGTGCCAGCAGCTCACACCTAGCGGGGAGTGGAGATACGCAGTATTTT.

This clone occurred once. V and J are TRBV14 and TRBJ2-3; possibly TRBD2 for D (6 bases). The CDR3 runs 15 residues. Germline assignment: CDR1 SGHDN and CDR2 FVKESK. V dropped 1 base and J dropped 3 bases, with 11 bases sitting between them. The CDR3 nucleotides are TGTGCCAGCAGCCAAGTCGGACTATCGACAGATACGCAGTATTTT. Translated, it gives CASSQVGLSTDTQYF.

The CDR3 DNA sequence: TGTGCCATCGGACAGGGGAGGAACACTGAAGCTTTCTTT. Residues: CAIGQGRNTEAFF. The chain couples TRBV10-3 to TRBJ1-1; TRBD1 aligns across 9 bases. CDR1 is ENHRY, CDR2 SYGVKD, per germline. Trimming removed 8 bases from V and 1 base from J; junction bases left unmatched: 2. The CDR3 has 13 amino acids.

This clone was recorded only once. The chain uses TRBV10-3 and TRBJ2-1, with 10 nucleotides matching TRBD2. Germline assignment: CDR1 ENHRY and CDR2 SYGVKD. The J segment lost 10 bases and the V segment lost 9 bases, leaving 12 bases of the junction unmatched. This CDR3 contains 14 residues. DNA of the CDR3: TGTGCCATTGCAGCGGGGGGGCCTCGAAGGGAGCAGTTCTTC. Amino acid sequence: CAIAAGGPRREQFF.

J is TRBJ2-5 and V is TRBV7-9; 9 bases are a match to TRBD1. Germline lookup yields CDR1 SEHNR and CDR2 FQNEAQ (reference sequence). V lost 1 base and J lost 5; bases outside the gene matches: 2. CDR3 length: 14 amino acids. The CDR3 sequence: CASSLDRGRETQYF. The DNA of the CDR3 is TGTGCCAGCAGCTTAGACAGGGGGCGTGAGACCCAGTACTTC.